This TCR beta chain was recovered during a study of shared T cell receptors in the human thymus. Using immunoSEQ multiplex PCR, the repertoire was profiled, and TCRdb retains in-frame clones only, with some absent. Of 450,000 to 650,000 clones listed, approximately 80% are singletons. The CDR3 contains 15 residues. After removal of 6 bases from V and 5 bases from J, the junction contained 8 bases not matched to a gene. The germline CDR1 and CDR2 sequences are SQVTM and ANQGSEA. These data are also associated with another study on human thymus T cells. That work adds: Surgeons resected thymus tissue during corrective heart surgery.

This chain joins TRBV29-1 and TRBJ2-1, with 12 nucleotides matching TRBD2. The origin of this receptor is a boy less than two years old with a congenital heart defect. The sequenced sample was thymocytes. The CDR3, as DNA: TGCAGCGTCGGATGGACTAGCGGGATAAACAATGAGCAGTTCTTC. Encoded protein: CSVGWTSGINNEQFF.